Ten or more counts support the clone carrying this T cell receptor beta chain. The antigen remains undetermined. These data are taken from a study of human T cells and chemical hapten exposure. About the study: The study patch tested 0.01% DPC on the upper back and read results at 6 days.

Whole-study findings and limits: A positive correlation with patch test score was found for PT1 expanded TCR counts.

The germline V gene has CDR1 MGHRA and CDR2 YSYEKL. CDR3 length equals 14 residues. With 0 bases removed from V and 10 bases from J, the gap between germline ends came to 15 bases. As for time point: pre-sensitization, week 0. The treatment is: therapeutic diphenylcyclopropenone sensitization with weekly scalp DPC. Those who donated were patients with alopecia, 18 to 70 years of age, and suitable for DPC. Library preparation tagged each individual cDNA molecule with a unique molecular identifier. Each CDR3 protein gets one entry after TCRdb re-called the RACE reads with MiXCR. The sample contains 87,000 or so distinct CDR3 sequences, around 10% of which appear only once.

Specimen: whole blood, collected in connection with sensitization to the hapten diphenylcyclopropenone (DPC). This chain links TRBV4-1 with TRBJ1-1; no clear D gene. The receptor was isolated from a woman in her thirties or forties with alopecia areata. Some clones in this sample may be carry-over from other donors' samples. The CDR3 sequence: CASSQDQAVWGAFF. Written as DNA, the CDR3 is TGCGCCAGCAGCCAAGATCAAGCCGTATGGGGAGCTTTCTTT.